This TCR beta chain was sequenced during a study of immune evolution from preneoplasia to lung adenocarcinoma (dated by TCRdb to 2020 to 2023). Broadly, across the study: HLA loss of heterozygosity was observed in approximately 7%, 15% and 30% of AIS, MIA and ADC lesions, respectively, and was not observed in any AAH lesions. In total, the cohort included roughly 49 patients with pulmonary nodules, all of whom underwent surgical resection. Resected precursor lesions (AAH, AIS, MIA) and invasive adenocarcinomas were each compared against paired morphologically normal lung tissue. It was reported in the study that 100 to 110 samples were used for TCR sequencing. The sample size was set by how many specimens were available, not by a prior power calculation. Whole exome sequencing and methylation data from the same cohort of nodules were integrated with the immune data. Class I HLA alleles were inferred from exome data with POLYSOLVER, and allele-specific HLA loss was detected with LOHHLA. The study combined immune gene expression, TCR sequencing and multiplex immunofluorescence to profile immune contexture across lung adenocarcinoma precursors and invasive adenocarcinoma. A total of more than 40 patients contributed TCR sequencing data.

From the germline V gene, CDR1 is KGHSH and CDR2 is LQKENI. CDR3 length: 15 amino acids, cysteine to phenylalanine. Just the 45-base CDR3 DNA is kept, in frame starting at base 1. V is shortened by 2 bases, J by 3 bases, and the region joining them spans 13 bases. The patients had resection in Japan or China between about 2013 and 2017. Two lung cancer pathologists independently reviewed H&E slides to confirm the histologic diagnosis of every case. To enrich premalignant or tumor cells for nucleic acid extraction, macro-dissection was performed after pathologic assessment. FFPE tissue was used for DNA isolation with the AllPrep DNA/RNA FFPE Kit. The immunoSEQ hsTCRbeta Kit was used to sequence TCR beta CDR3 regions from DNA. In the original analysis: The ImmunoSEQ Analyzer was used to analyse the TCR sequencing data. T cell clonality was calculated on productive rearrangements as 1 minus Pielou's evenness. The inverse Simpson index, applied to productive templates, was used to measure T cell diversity. T cell density was defined as TCR beta template counts normalized to usable DNA, with usable DNA estimated by amplifying and sequencing housekeeping genes. Two-sided Kruskal-Wallis tests were used to compare TCR metrics across histologic stages. The table comes from immuneACCESS by way of TCRdb, which keeps in-frame sequences with V and J called. Part of the clones is missing from these tables; in studies checked, under half for an unresolved V gene and the rest for unknown reasons. V and J calls plus clone size are reproduced from that table; the DNA served to infer D and trimming. The sample includes 7,500 to 9,500 clones, with approximately 82% observed a single time. Around a tenth of the sample lies in the top ten.

As for this clone: This receptor's antigen is unknown. One base away there is no much larger clone; base qualities are not given.

What the authors observed across the whole study: Because all patients came from Japan and China, whether the findings apply to Western populations was uncertain. Clonality was highest in normal lung, while later-stage lesions appeared to have lower clonality but higher T cell density and diversity. Top T cell clone frequencies were highest in normal lung and appeared to decrease progressively from AAH through AIS, MIA and invasive adenocarcinoma. The findings rested on association rather than direct causation, and larger cohorts with long-term follow-up and longitudinal biopsies were considered necessary. KRAS-mutant nodules showed the highest T cell clonality compared with EGFR-mutant or double wild-type lesions.

This chain joins TRBV18 to TRBJ1-1; the D segment could be TRBD1, given 5 matching bases. The specimen sequenced was FFPE minimally invasive lung adenocarcinoma tissue. Reading the label with the study, this specimen's cell subset or site is: micro-invasive lung adenocarcinoma (MIA). This sequence was found in a donor at least 70 years old with lung adenocarcinoma. The CDR3 sequence is CASSPSQGGDTEAFF. The nucleotide sequence is TGTGCCAGCTCACCATCGCAGGGTGGTGACACTGAAGCTTTCTTT. Where the CDR3 stops, the reference TRBV18 and TRBJ1-1 genes take over; the full variable domain is NAGVMQNPRHLVRRRGQEARLRCSPMKGHSHVYWYRQLPEEGLKFMVYLQKENIIDESGMPKERFSAEFPKEGPSILRIQQVVRGDSAAYFCASSPSQGGDTEAFFGQGTRLTVV.